The rows below give T cell receptor beta chains drawn from one sample of a study of preoperative IRX-2 immunotherapy in early breast cancer. The assay was immunoSEQ multiplex PCR, and TCRdb's table has in-frame clones only and misses some. The table has 35,000 to 45,000 clones, roughly four fifths seen once; the top ten hold about 1.5%. The material was lymph node tissue, obtained after IRX-2 immunotherapy. These receptors were collected from a human donor with breast cancer. Each CDR3 is given with its conserved first and last residue. The order of the fields is clone size, J gene, V gene, D gene, CDR3 DNA, CDR3 protein. The D gene is left open where the match is weak. Only some rows state a clone size, as once, few, many or a class for expanded clones.

. | TRBJ1-1 | TRBV15 | . | TGTGCCACCAGCAGAGATGGGAGGGTAGGAGAAGCTTTCTTT | CATSRDGRVGEAFF
. | TRBJ1-3 | TRBV6-8 | . | TGTGCCAGCAGACCTTCAAGCTCTGGAAACACCATATATTTT | CASRPSSSGNTIYF
. | TRBJ1-1 | TRBV7-2 | . | TGTGCCAGCAGCTTACCAGGGCGCACTGAAGCTTTCTTT | CASSLPGRTEAFF
. | TRBJ1-2 | TRBV7-6 | . | TGTGCCAGCAGCGCCGAGAACGTCCCTCCGCGAATCAATGGCTACACCTTC | CASSAENVPPRINGYTF
. | TRBJ2-2 | TRBV6-8 | . | TGTGCCAGCAGTTACTTTGCTACCCTCACCGGGGAGCTGTTTTTT | CASSYFATLTGELFF
. | TRBJ2-5 | TRBV10-1 | . | TGCGCCAGCAGCACTTCCAGGGGGGACCCTCAAGAGACCCAGTACTTC | CASSTSRGDPQETQYF
. | TRBJ1-2 | TRBV7-6 | . | TGTGCCAGCAGCTTTGGGACAACGTCGAGAGGCTACACCTTC | CASSFGTTSRGYTF
. | TRBJ1-2 | TRBV7-4 | . | TGTGCCAGCAGCCTAACGGCCGCTGGGACCGAAGGCTACACCTTC | CASSLTAAGTEGYTF
once | TRBJ2-7 | TRBV28 | . | TGTGCCAGCACCCTGGACCTCTACGAGCAGTACTTC | CASTLDLYEQYF
once | TRBJ2-5 | TRBV19 | TRBD1 | TGTGCCAGTAGTCCTCGGACAGGGAGCCCCCCCCAGTACTTC | CASSPRTGSPPQYF
. | TRBJ1-5 | TRBV18 | . | TGTGCTAGCCAGGCGTCCAGTAGCAATCAGCCCCAGCATTTT | CASQASSSNQPQHF
few | TRBJ2-7 | TRBV11-3 | TRBD2 | TGTGCCAGCAGTTTGGGGGTACTAGCGGGAGGCTACGAGCAGTACTTC | CASSLGVLAGGYEQYF
. | TRBJ1-3 | TRBV10-1 | . | TGCGCCAGCAGTGCAGGACAGCTGGGCTCTGGAAACACCATATATTTT | CASSAGQLGSGNTIYF
. | TRBJ1-4 | TRBV5-1 | . | TGCGCCAGCAGCTTAGGTGGGGCAGGGGCGATTATTAATGAAAAACTGTTTTTT | CASSLGGAGAIINEKLFF
. | TRBJ2-5 | TRBV6-8 | TRBD1 | TGTGCCAGCAGTCAGGACAGGGCTTTTCCGGAGACCCAGTACTTC | CASSQDRAFPETQYF
. | TRBJ1-1 | TRBV6-8 | TRBD1 | TGTGCCAGCATAGACAGGGGGACAATAGAAGCTTTCTTT | CASIDRGTIEAFF
few | TRBJ1-6 | TRBV11-3 | . | TGTGCCAGCAGCTCCCGTGAGGGGAATTCACCCCTCCACTTT | CASSSREGNSPLHF
. | TRBJ2-2 | TRBV5-1 | TRBD1 | TGCGCCAGCAGCCCGTGGACAGGTGCGAACACCGGGGAGCTGTTTTTT | CASSPWTGANTGELFF
. | TRBJ1-5 | TRBV15 | TRBD1 | TGTGCCACCAGCAGATTAGGAGGGGGCAAGGGCAATCAGCCCCAGCATTTT | CATSRLGGGKGNQPQHF
. | TRBJ1-2 | TRBV16 | . | TGTGCCAGCAGCCAATCCCGGACAGCTAACTATGGCTACACCTTC | CASSQSRTANYGYTF
. | TRBJ2-7 | TRBV6-8 | TRBD1 | TGTGCCAGCAGTACGCGGGACAGGGGCTCCTACGAGCAGTACTTC | CASSTRDRGSYEQYF
. | TRBJ2-7 | TRBV19 | . | TGTGCCAGTAGTATAGACAGCCATTCATACGAGCAGTACTTC | CASSIDSHSYEQYF
few | TRBJ1-3 | TRBV4-1 | . | TGCGCCAGCAGCCAAGGGGGGGGATCTGGAAACACCATATATTTT | CASSQGGGSGNTIYF
once | TRBJ2-7 | TRBV11-3 | TRBD1 | TGTGCCAGCAGCTTGGTTGGAGGGACAGGGGGTTACGAGCAGTACTTC | CASSLVGGTGGYEQYF
once | TRBJ1-5 | TRBV23-1 | . | TGCGCCAGCAGCCAAGATTACAGCAAGGGCAATCAGCCCCAGCATTTT | CASSQDYSKGNQPQHF
. | TRBJ2-5 | TRBV28 | . | TGTGCCAGCTCCCGATGGGGGGTAGGGGAACAAGAGACCCAGTACTTC | CASSRWGVGEQETQYF
. | TRBJ1-3 | TRBV6-7 | . | TGTGCCACCCTCATACCCAACTCTGGAAACACCATATATTTT | CATLIPNSGNTIYF
. | TRBJ1-6 | TRBV18 | . | TGTGCCAGCTCACCGGTGGGGTCACCCCTCCACTTT | CASSPVGSPLHF
. | TRBJ1-4 | TRBV10-2 | . | TGCGCCAGCAATCAGGGAAGTTCTAATGAAAAACTGTTTTTT | CASNQGSSNEKLFF
few | TRBJ2-7 | TRBV7-8 | . | TGTGCCAGCAGCTTAGGGCAGCTATACGAGCAGTACTTC | CASSLGQLYEQYF
. | TRBJ1-4 | TRBV11-3 | . | TGTGCCAGCAGCTTACGTAGGGGGACTAATGAAAAACTGTTTTTT | CASSLRRGTNEKLFF
. | TRBJ1-6 | TRBV19 | TRBD1 | TGTGCCAGTAATCCGACAGGGCTAAATAATTCACCCCTCCACTTT | CASNPTGLNNSPLHF